Listed here are 26 T cell receptor beta chains from one sample, sequenced in a study of T-cell reconstitution after alpha-beta-depleted transplantation in children. Unique molecular identifiers were incorporated during preparation of the TCRbeta library. From the PCR reads, TCRdb called clonotypes with MiXCR, one entry per CDR3 protein. This sample has 250,000 to 350,000 distinct CDR3 sequences, with more than 20% found just once. This material consisted of PBMCs, mostly from graft donor cells, taken 180 days after TCRalphabeta/CD19-depleted stem cell transplant. The origin of the receptors is a male patient aged 10 to 17 who had a stem cell transplant for acute lymphoblastic leukemia, so the T cells may come from the graft donor.

CDR3 region: CATSDPAGTDTQYF. DNA for the CDR3: TGTGCCACCTCCGATCCAGCGGGAACGGATACGCAGTATTTT. The chain couples TRBV7-8 to TRBJ2-3; the match to TRBD2 covers 7 bases. V lost 10 bases and J lost 6; bases outside the gene matches: 13. Germline values: CDR1 SGHVS, CDR2 FQNEAQ. The CDR3 contains 14 residues.

The chain uses TRBV4-1 and TRBJ2-7, with D perhaps TRBD2 (5 bases). Trimming took off 1 base at V and 0 bases at J, with 10 bases between the two ends. Germline V gene sequence: CDR1 MGHRA, CDR2 YSYEKL. The CDR3 spans 15 residues. CDR3 in DNA: TGCGCCAGCAGCCAAGTGACCCGGGACTCCTACGAGCAGTACTTC. It specifies CASSQVTRDSYEQYF.

J is TRBJ2-3 and V is TRBV20-1; TRBD2 agrees at 9 bases. V lost 0 bases to trimming and J lost 4 bases; unmatched junction nucleotides: 8. This CDR3 spans 16 amino acids. Germline V gene data show CDR1 as DFQATT and CDR2 as SNEGSKA (reference sequence). The CDR3 sequence is CSARDLWREGPDTQYF. The CDR3 nucleotides are TGCAGTGCTAGAGATCTCTGGCGGGAGGGTCCAGATACGCAGTATTTT.

This clonotype appeared a few times. The V gene is TRBV20-1, the J gene TRBJ2-1; D unresolved. V was shortened by 2 bases and J by 4 bases, with 12 bases between the two germline ends. CDR3 length: 14 amino acids. Germline CDR1 and CDR2: DFQATT and SNEGSKA (reference sequence). CDR3 sequence: CSARSQRLYNEQFF. CDR3 DNA sequence: TGCAGTGCTAGAAGTCAGAGGCTTTACAATGAGCAGTTCTTC.

CDR3 coding DNA: TGTGCCAGCAGCTTACAGGACGGGGAGCTGTTTTTT. Translating it yields CASSLQDGELFF. The chain recombines TRBV7-3 with TRBJ2-2; D call uncertain. Per germline, CDR1 SGHTA and CDR2 FQGTGA. The CDR3 extends over 12 amino acids. Trimming pared 2 bases from V and 7 bases from J, leaving 5 bases between.

This clonotype was detected a few times. CDR3 loop: CASTPGTKNIQYF. The CDR3 region has the DNA TGTGCCAGCACCCCTGGGACCAAAAACATTCAGTACTTC. This rearrangement joins TRBV2 to TRBJ2-4, with D uncertain. V gave up 7 bases and J gave up 2 bases, with 9 bases separating them. The CDR3 has 13 amino acids. Germline CDR1 is SNHLY and CDR2 is FYNNEI.

The chain links TRBV7-2 to TRBJ2-1, with D possibly TRBD2 on 6 matching bases. Trimming cost V 6 bases and J 9 bases, with 15 bases left between them. Per the germline V gene, CDR1 is SGHTA and CDR2 is FQGNSA. The CDR3 extends over 13 amino acids. For the CDR3, the DNA is TGTGCCAGCAGTTTTATCCGGGACTCTGAGCAGTTCTTC. This encodes CASSFIRDSEQFF.

This clonotype was seen a handful of times. The V call is TRBV7-3, the J call TRBJ2-3, with TRBD2 identical over 10 bases. Looked up from germline, CDR1 is SGHTA and CDR2 is FQGTGA. V lost 2 bases and J lost 2; bases outside the gene matches: 10. The CDR3 runs to 18 residues. CDR3 DNA: TGTGCCAGCAGCTTACTAATCGGTACTAGCGGGAACACAGATACGCAGTATTTT. Encoded protein: CASSLLIGTSGNTDTQYF.

V is TRBV4-2 and J is TRBJ2-7; the match to TRBD2 covers 7 bases. CDR1 and CDR2 (germline): LGHNA, YNFKEQ. V dropped 1 base and J dropped 2; count of bases not matched to a gene: 8. There are 16 residues in the CDR3. Here the CDR3 reads CASSQVSTSVPYEQYF. The DNA for the CDR3 is TGTGCCAGCAGCCAAGTGAGTACTAGCGTCCCCTACGAGCAGTACTTC.

The J gene is TRBJ2-2, the V gene TRBV20-1, with TRBD2 matching 10 bases. V shed 3 bases, J shed 7 bases, and the junction held 11 bases outside the gene matches. Germline-derived CDR1 and CDR2 are DFQATT and SNEGSKA (reference sequence). The CDR3 extends over 16 amino acids. The CDR3 here is CSARRLAGDLRGELFF. CDR3 DNA sequence: TGCAGTGCTAGGAGGCTAGCGGGAGATTTACGCGGGGAGCTGTTTTTT.

The chain is built from TRBV12-3 or TRBV12-4 and TRBJ2-3; 8 bases line up with TRBD2. The CDR3 covers 17 residues. J was trimmed by 1 base and V by 5 bases; bases with no gene match: 11. Here the CDR3 DNA reads TGTGCCAGCAGTCCCTTAAGCCGGCGGGAGGGCACAGATACGCAGTATTTT. Amino acids: CASSPLSRREGTDTQYF.

This clonotype was counted between two and nine times. This rearrangement joins TRBV5-1 to TRBJ1-2, with a possible D match to TRBD1 (6 bases). V lost 4 bases and J lost 1, with 35 bases in between. CDR3 length: 22 residues. Per the germline V gene, CDR1 is SGHRS and CDR2 is YFSETQ. The CDR3 DNA sequence: TGCGCCAGCAGCCGCATTCCCCGGGGGCCGGTGGCAGGCCAGGTCATTAACTATGGCTACACCTTC. Translated, it gives CASSRIPRGPVAGQVINYGYTF.

The CDR3 protein is CASSPGTGLGYTF. The CDR3 region has the DNA TGTGCCAGCAGTCCCGGGACAGGTCTTGGCTACACCTTC. The gene calls are TRBV27 and TRBJ1-2; TRBD1 matches 8 bases. The CDR3 contains 13 residues. The V segment lost 5 bases and the J segment 7 bases; nucleotides outside the gene matches: 6. CDR1 is MNHEY and CDR2 is SMNVEV in the germline V gene (reference sequence).

CDR3 region: CASSPGSWNEQFF. DNA for the CDR3: TGTGCCAGCAGCCCCGGATCGTGGAATGAGCAGTTCTTC. The chain recombines TRBV5-6 with TRBJ2-1; the D is unclear. There are 13 residues in the CDR3. Germline assignment: CDR1 SGHDT and CDR2 YYEEEE. V was pared by 4 bases and J by 7 bases, with 12 bases between.

The chain carries TRBV6-5 and TRBJ2-7; TRBD1 matches 7 bases. In germline, CDR1 is MNHEY, CDR2 SVGAGI. This CDR3 comprises 14 residues. Trimming at V came to 0 bases and at J to 5 bases, leaving 4 bases not matched to a gene. CDR3 nucleotide sequence: TGTGCCAGCAGTTACTCCGACAGGGTAAACGAGCAGTACTTC. Translation: CASSYSDRVNEQYF.

This clonotype has a handful of counts. The V gene is TRBV4-1, the J gene TRBJ2-7; weak D call: TRBD1 (5 bases). V gave up 1 base and J gave up 7 bases, with 11 bases separating them. The germline V gene has CDR1 MGHRA and CDR2 YSYEKL. The length of the CDR3 is 13 residues. CDR3 sequence (DNA): TGCGCCAGCAGCCAAGGGCCAGGGCTAGAGCAGTACTTC. Translated: CASSQGPGLEQYF.

In this sample, this clonotype turned up a few times. This chain uses TRBV9 with TRBJ2-5; D not certain. This CDR3 is built from 13 residues. Germline assignment: CDR1 SGDLS and CDR2 YYNGEE. Trimming shortened V by 0 bases and J by 5 bases, and 8 bases separated the two germline ends. CDR3 sequence reads: CASSVAGLETQYF. CDR3 bases: TGTGCCAGCAGCGTAGCTGGGTTGGAGACCCAGTACTTC.

This clonotype came up a few times. CDR3 in DNA: TGTGCCAGCTCACCCCTTCGGACTAGCTCTAACACCGGGGAGCTGTTTTTT. This translates into CASSPLRTSSNTGELFF. The rearrangement joins TRBV18 to TRBJ2-2; 8 nucleotides line up with TRBD2. Germline V gene lookup returns CDR1 KGHSH and CDR2 LQKENI. This CDR3 region has 17 residues. V lost 3 bases, J lost 2 bases, and 8 bases stayed unmatched.

The gene calls are TRBV10-3 and TRBJ2-1, with no clear D. Germline CDR1 and CDR2: ENHRY and SYGVKD. This CDR3 comprises 17 residues. V was pared by 4 bases and J by 4 bases, with 20 bases between. The CDR3 DNA follows: TGTGCCATCAGTGGGGTGTTAGGGCTGGAACTGTACAATGAGCAGTTCTTC. Amino acid sequence: CAISGVLGLELYNEQFF.

The chain links TRBV7-9 to TRBJ2-1, with TRBD2 matching 8 bases. Germline V lookup: CDR1 SEHNR, CDR2 FQNEAQ (reference sequence). The junction had 9 bases not matched to a gene; V was cut back by 3 bases and J by 14 bases. The CDR3 covers 13 residues. The CDR3 bases are TGTGCCAGCAGCTTCACGGACGGGACTAGGGAGTTCTTC. It is translated as CASSFTDGTREFF.

The chain joins TRBV19 to TRBJ2-2, with 9 bases matching TRBD1. The germline CDR1 and CDR2 sequences are LNHDA and SQIVND (reference sequence). This CDR3 spans 16 amino acids. V lost 3 bases, J lost 4 bases, and 6 bases stayed unmatched. As DNA, the CDR3 is TGTGCCAGTAGTATGTTCGGGACAGGGACCACCGGGGAGCTGTTTTTT. This encodes CASSMFGTGTTGELFF. The variable domain in full, completed from reference TRBV19 and TRBJ2-2, reads DGGITQSPKYLFRKEGQNVTLSCEQNLNHDAMYWYRQDPGQGLRLIYYSQIVNDFQKGDIAEGYSVSREKKESFPLTVTSAQKNPTAFYLCASSMFGTGTTGELFFGEGSRLTVL.

This clonotype showed up just a few times. The rearrangement links TRBV10-1 to TRBJ2-7; 13 nucleotides align to TRBD2. Germline lookup yields CDR1 WNHNN and CDR2 SYGVQD (reference sequence). V shed 7 bases, J shed 1 base, and the junction held 16 bases outside the gene matches. This CDR3 region has 19 residues. Here the CDR3 reads CASTQGTSGIVGLSYEQYF. For the CDR3, the DNA is TGCGCCAGCACCCAAGGGACTAGCGGGATTGTCGGCCTTTCCTACGAGCAGTACTTC.

This clonotype was detected only a few times. The chain recombines TRBV20-1 with TRBJ1-1; 7 bases are shared with TRBD1. V lost 6 bases and J lost 1; bases outside the gene matches: 11. The CDR3 covers 15 residues. Looked up from germline, CDR1 is DFQATT and CDR2 is SNEGSKA (reference sequence). CDR3 DNA sequence: TGCAGTGCCCGAGACAGGGAAGCACCGAACACTGAAGCTTTCTTT. As protein: CSARDREAPNTEAFF.

This clonotype was counted a few times. The CDR3 DNA sequence: TGTGCCAGCAGCTTGCTAGCGGGGGCCAATGAGCAGTTCTTC. Translating gives CASSLLAGANEQFF. This chain joins TRBV7-3 and TRBJ2-1, with 10 positions matching TRBD2. Germline V gene data show CDR1 as SGHTA and CDR2 as FQGTGA. V gave up 3 bases and J gave up 6 bases; unmatched junction bases: 2. CDR3 size: 14 residues.

This chain uses TRBV12-3 or TRBV12-4 with TRBJ1-3; D not certain. This CDR3 region has 13 residues. V shed 7 bases and J shed 16 bases, with 23 bases lying between them. Here the CDR3 DNA reads TGTGCCAGCACCAAAATAGGAATCAACCCTATGTATTTT. As protein: CASTKIGINPMYF.

This chain uses TRBV29-1 with TRBJ2-3; D unresolved. The V end lost 5 bases, the J end lost 6 bases, and 6 bases lay between the germline ends. The CDR3 has 10 residues. The germline gives CDR1 SQVTM, CDR2 ANQGSEA. CDR3 sequence: CSVRVDTQYF. CDR3 nucleotides: TGCAGCGTTAGGGTGGATACGCAGTATTTT.